This TCR beta chain was sequenced during a study of shared clonotypes between healthy human individuals. Study in general: CD4 naive cells filled three plates per donor, CD4 memory three, CD8 naive two and CD8 memory one. Study-wide results and limits: An anticipated effect of sequencing depth on clonotype sharing among donors was recognized.

On this clone: The antigen is unknown.

TCRdb keeps only in-frame clones here, not all; method: immunoSEQ multiplex PCR. This table has more than 550,000 clones, around 77% appearing once. Every contributor of samples was a Caucasian grown-up residing in Nashville, Tennessee. In the CD4+ fraction, cells were divided into CD45RA+ naive and CD45RA-negative memory subsets. This receptor was identified in a woman aged 30 to 39 in good health. What was sequenced was memory CD4+ T cells sorted from blood. Subset meaning: CD45RA-negative fraction.

In nucleotides, the CDR3 is TGCGCCAGCACCCGGGGACAGGCGGCGGGTGAGACCCAGTACTTC. Translation gives CASTRGQAAGETQYF. The rearrangement uses TRBV5-1 and TRBJ2-5, with 8 bases identical to TRBD1. The CDR3 is 15 residues long. V trimming: 6 bases; J trimming: 5 bases; junction bases outside the gene matches: 12. Germline V gene data show CDR1 as SGHRS and CDR2 as YFSETQ.